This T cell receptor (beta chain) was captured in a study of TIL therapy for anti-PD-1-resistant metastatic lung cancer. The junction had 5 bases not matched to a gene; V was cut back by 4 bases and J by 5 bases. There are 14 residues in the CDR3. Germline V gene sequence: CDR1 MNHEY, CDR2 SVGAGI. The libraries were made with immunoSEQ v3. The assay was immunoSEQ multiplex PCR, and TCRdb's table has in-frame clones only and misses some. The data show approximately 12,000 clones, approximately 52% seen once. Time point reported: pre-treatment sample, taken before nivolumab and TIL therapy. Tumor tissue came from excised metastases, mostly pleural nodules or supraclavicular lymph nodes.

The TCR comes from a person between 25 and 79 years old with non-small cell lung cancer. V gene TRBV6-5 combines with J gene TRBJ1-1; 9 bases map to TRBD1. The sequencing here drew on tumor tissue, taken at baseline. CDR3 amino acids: CASSLQGAGTEAFF. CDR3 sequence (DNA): TGTGCCAGCAGTTTACAGGGGGCGGGGACTGAAGCTTTCTTT.